This T cell receptor (beta chain) was profiled in a study of HIV-infected patients and healthy controls. Study results and limitations: HIV-infected patients and controls differed significantly in mean usage of eight alpha and eight beta V genes.

No cell fractionation was done, so the repertoire covers all unsorted peripheral blood T cells. Unmatched junction bases numbered 6, after V lost 6 bases and J lost 2 bases. The germline gives CDR1 ENHRY, CDR2 SYGVKD. CDR3 length: 14 residues. Alpha and beta constant-region primers primed reverse transcription of about 470 ng RNA. Each of the alpha and beta chains got its own library through chain-specific third strand synthesis with indices. Each cDNA molecule was barcoded, and a single primer pair amplified each chain. TCRdb redid the calling of the 5' RACE reads with MiXCR, one entry per CDR3 protein. Of fewer than 25,000 distinct CDR3 sequences listed, over 7% are singletons. Judged by abundance, this clonotype is medium-sized. Its antigen is not known.

The TCR comes from an adult in good health. This sequence joins TRBV10-3 and TRBJ2-5; 7 positions match TRBD1. Sequencing was carried out using blood. CDR3 sequence reads: CAIRDPGQQETQYF. The CDR3 DNA is TGTGCCATCAGGGATCCGGGACAGCAAGAGACCCAGTACTTC.